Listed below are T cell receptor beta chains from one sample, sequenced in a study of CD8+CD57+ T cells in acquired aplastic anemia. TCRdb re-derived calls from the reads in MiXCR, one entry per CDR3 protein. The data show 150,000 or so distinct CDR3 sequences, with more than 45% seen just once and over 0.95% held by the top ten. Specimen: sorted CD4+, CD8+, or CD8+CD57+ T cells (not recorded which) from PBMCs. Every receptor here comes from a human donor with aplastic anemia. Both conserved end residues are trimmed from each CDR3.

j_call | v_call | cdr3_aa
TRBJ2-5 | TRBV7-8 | ASSLSGRETQY
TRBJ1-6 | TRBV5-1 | ASSTSGQGNSPLH
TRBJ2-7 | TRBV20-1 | SALWTPRVEQY
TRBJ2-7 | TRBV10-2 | ASGGEGSYEQY
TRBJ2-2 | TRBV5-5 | ASSLGGAQSTGELF
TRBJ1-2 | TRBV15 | ATSRDYRDGYT
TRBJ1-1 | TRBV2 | ASRGSVNTEAF
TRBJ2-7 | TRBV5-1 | ASRDPSGLGEQY
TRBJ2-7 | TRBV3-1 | ASSQESRTGSYEQY
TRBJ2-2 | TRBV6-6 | ASGGGELF
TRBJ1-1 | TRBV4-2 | ASLGGGATEAF
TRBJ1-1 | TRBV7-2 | ASSWGKAF
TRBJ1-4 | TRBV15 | ATSREAVGNEKLF
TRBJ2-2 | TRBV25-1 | ASSQQTNTGELF